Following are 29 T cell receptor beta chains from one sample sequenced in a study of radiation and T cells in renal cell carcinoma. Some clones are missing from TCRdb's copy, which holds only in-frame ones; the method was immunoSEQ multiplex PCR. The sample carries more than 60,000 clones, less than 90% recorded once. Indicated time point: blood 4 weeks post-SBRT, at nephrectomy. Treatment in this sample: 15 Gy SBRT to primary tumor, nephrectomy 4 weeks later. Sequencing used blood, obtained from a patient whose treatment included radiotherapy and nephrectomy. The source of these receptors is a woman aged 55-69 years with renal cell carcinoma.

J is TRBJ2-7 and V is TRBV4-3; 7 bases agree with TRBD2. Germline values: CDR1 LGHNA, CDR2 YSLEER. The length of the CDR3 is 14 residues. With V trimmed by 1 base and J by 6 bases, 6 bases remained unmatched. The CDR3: CASSQGLAEAEQYF. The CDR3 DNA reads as TGCGCCAGCAGCCAAGGGCTAGCGGAGGCCGAGCAGTACTTC.

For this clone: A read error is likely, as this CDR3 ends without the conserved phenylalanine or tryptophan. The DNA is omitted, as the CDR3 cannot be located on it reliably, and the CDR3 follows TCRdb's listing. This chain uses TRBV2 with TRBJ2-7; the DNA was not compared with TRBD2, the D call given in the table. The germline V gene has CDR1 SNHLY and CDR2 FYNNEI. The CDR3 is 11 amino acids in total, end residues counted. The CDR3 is CASNQRAHTNL.

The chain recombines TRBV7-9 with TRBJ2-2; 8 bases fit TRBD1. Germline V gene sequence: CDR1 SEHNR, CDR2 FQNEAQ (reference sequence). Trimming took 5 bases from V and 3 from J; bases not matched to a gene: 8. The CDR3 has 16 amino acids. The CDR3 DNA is TGTGCCAGCAGCGGAAAGGACAGGGCGGACACCGGGGAGCTGTTTTTT. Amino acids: CASSGKDRADTGELFF. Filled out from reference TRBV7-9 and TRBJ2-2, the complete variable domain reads DTGVSQNPRHKITKRGQNVTFRCDPISEHNRLYWYRQTLGQGPEFLTYFQNEAQLEKSRLLSDRFSAERPKGSFSTLEIQRTEQGDSAMYLCASSGKDRADTGELFFGEGSRLTVL.

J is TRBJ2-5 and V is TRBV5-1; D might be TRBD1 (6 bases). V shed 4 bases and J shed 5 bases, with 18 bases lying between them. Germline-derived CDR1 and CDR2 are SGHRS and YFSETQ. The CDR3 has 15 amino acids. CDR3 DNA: TGCGCCAGCAGCCAGACAGGCGGAGTTCGTGAGACCCAGTACTTC. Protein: CASSQTGGVRETQYF.

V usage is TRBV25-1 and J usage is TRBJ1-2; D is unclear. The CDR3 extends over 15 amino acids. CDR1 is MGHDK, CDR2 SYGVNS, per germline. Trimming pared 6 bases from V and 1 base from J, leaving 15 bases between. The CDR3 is CASSAVQDFNYGYTF. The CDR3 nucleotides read TGTGCCAGCAGCGCAGTGCAGGACTTTAACTATGGCTACACCTTC.

As DNA, the CDR3 is TGTGCCAGCAGCGTCGACAGGGGCGCTAACTATGGCTACACCTTC. Amino acids: CASSVDRGANYGYTF. The rearrangement joins TRBV5-5 to TRBJ1-2; 8 bases are shared with TRBD1. Germline trimming cut 4 bases from V and 0 bases from J; bases unmatched to any gene: 5. CDR1 SGHKS and CDR2 YYEKEE come from the germline V gene (reference sequence). The CDR3 consists of 15 residues.

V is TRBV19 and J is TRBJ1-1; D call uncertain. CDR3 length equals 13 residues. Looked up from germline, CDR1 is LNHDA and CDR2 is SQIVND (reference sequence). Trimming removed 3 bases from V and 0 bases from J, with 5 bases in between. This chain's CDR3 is CASSISLNTEAFF. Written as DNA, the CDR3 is TGTGCCAGTAGTATCAGCCTGAACACTGAAGCTTTCTTT.

CDR3: CASSPNRGPYEQYF. CDR3 DNA: TGTGCCAGCTCACCAAATAGGGGTCCCTACGAGCAGTACTTC. This chain joins TRBV18 and TRBJ2-7; D is possibly TRBD1 (5 bases). V gave up 2 bases and J gave up 2 bases, with 10 bases separating them. In germline, CDR1 is KGHSH, CDR2 LQKENI. The length of the CDR3 is 14 residues. Drawing the rest from reference TRBV18 and TRBJ2-7, the complete variable domain is NAGVMQNPRHLVRRRGQEARLRCSPMKGHSHVYWYRQLPEEGLKFMVYLQKENIIDESGMPKERFSAEFPKEGPSILRIQQVVRGDSAAYFCASSPNRGPYEQYFGPGTRLTVT.

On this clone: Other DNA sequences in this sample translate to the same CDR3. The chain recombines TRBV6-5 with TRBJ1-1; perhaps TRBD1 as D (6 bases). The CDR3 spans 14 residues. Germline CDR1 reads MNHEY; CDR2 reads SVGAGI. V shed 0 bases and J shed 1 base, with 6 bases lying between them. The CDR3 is CASSYSGGNTEAFF. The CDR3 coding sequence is TGTGCCAGCAGTTACTCAGGGGGGAACACTGAAGCTTTCTTT.

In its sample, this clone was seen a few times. The CDR3, as DNA: TGCGCCAGCAGCCAAACCGGGACTAGTTCCTACGAGCAGTACTTC. This gives the protein CASSQTGTSSYEQYF. The J gene is TRBJ2-7, the V gene TRBV4-1; 8 bases fit TRBD2. The CDR3 extends over 15 amino acids. Trimming took 2 bases from V and 1 from J; bases not matched to a gene: 4. Per the germline V gene, CDR1 is MGHRA and CDR2 is YSYEKL.

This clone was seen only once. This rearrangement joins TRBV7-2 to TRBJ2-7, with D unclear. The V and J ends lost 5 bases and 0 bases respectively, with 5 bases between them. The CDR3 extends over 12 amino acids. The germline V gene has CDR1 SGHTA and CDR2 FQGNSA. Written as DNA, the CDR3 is TGTGCCAGCAGCGCCCTCTCCTACGAGCAGTACTTC. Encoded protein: CASSALSYEQYF.

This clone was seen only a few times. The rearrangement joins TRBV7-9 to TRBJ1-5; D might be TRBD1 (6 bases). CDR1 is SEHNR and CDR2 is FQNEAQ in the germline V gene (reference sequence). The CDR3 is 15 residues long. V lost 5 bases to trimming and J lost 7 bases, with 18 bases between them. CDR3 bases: TGTGCCAGCAGCAAATGGGGGGCAGGGGAACAGCCCCAGCATTTT. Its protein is CASSKWGAGEQPQHF.

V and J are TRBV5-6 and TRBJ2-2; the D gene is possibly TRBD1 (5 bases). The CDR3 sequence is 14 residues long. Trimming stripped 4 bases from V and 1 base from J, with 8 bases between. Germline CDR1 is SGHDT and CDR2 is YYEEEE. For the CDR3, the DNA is TGTGCCAGCAGCCTCGGACAGAACACCGGGGAGCTGTTTTTT. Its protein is CASSLGQNTGELFF.

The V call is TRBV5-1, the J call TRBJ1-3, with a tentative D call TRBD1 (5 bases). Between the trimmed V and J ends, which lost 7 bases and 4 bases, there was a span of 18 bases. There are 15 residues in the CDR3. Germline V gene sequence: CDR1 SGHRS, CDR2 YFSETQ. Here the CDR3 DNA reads TGCGCCAGCCAAGGATCAGGGTCTCCGGGAAACACCATATATTTT. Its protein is CASQGSGSPGNTIYF. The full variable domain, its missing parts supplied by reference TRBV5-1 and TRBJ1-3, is KAGVTQTPRYLIKTRGQQVTLSCSPISGHRSVSWYQQTPGQGLQFLFEYFSETQRNKGNFPGRFSGRQFSNSRSEMNVSTLELGDSALYLCASQGSGSPGNTIYFGEGSWLTVV.

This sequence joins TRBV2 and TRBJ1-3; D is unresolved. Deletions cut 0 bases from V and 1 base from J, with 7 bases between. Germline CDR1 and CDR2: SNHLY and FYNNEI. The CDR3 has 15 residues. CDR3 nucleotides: TGTGCCAGCAGTGAAGCCGATACTTCTGGAAACACCATATATTTT. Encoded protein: CASSEADTSGNTIYF.

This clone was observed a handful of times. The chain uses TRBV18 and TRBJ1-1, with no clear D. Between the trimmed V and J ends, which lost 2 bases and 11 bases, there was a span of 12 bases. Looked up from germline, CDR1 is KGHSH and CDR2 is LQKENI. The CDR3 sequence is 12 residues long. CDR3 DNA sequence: TGTGCCAGCTCACCAGACGAGGCGGGTGCTTTCTTT. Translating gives CASSPDEAGAFF. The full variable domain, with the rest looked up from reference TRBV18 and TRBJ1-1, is NAGVMQNPRHLVRRRGQEARLRCSPMKGHSHVYWYRQLPEEGLKFMVYLQKENIIDESGMPKERFSAEFPKEGPSILRIQQVVRGDSAAYFCASSPDEAGAFFGQGTRLTVV.

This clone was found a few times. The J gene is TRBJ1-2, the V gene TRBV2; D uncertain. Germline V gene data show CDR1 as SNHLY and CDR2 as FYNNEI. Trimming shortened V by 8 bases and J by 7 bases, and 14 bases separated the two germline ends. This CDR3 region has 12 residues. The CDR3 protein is CASSPGTRGYTF. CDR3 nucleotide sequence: TGTGCCAGCTCCCCGGGTACGCGTGGCTACACCTTC.

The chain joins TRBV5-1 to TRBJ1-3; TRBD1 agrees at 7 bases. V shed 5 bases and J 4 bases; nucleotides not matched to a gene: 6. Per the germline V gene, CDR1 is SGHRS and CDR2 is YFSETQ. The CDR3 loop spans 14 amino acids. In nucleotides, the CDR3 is TGCGCCAGCAGTCCCCAGGGGGGCGGAAACACCATATATTTT. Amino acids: CASSPQGGGNTIYF.

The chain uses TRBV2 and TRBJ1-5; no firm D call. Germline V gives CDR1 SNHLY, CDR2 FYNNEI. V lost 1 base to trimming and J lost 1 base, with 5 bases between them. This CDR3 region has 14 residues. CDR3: CASSEGRSNQPQHF. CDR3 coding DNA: TGTGCCAGCAGTGAAGGACGGAGCAATCAGCCCCAGCATTTT.

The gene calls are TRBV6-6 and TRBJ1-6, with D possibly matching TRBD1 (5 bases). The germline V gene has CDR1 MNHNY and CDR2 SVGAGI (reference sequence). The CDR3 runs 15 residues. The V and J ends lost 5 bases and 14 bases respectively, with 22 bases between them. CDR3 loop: CASSPDGAAGWTLHF. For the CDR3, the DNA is TGTGCCAGCAGTCCCGATGGGGCGGCGGGATGGACCCTCCACTTT.

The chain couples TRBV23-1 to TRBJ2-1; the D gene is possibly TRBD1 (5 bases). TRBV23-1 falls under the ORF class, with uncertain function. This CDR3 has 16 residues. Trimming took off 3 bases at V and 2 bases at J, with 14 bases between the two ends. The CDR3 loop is CASSQPAGIPYNEQFF. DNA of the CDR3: TGCGCCAGCAGTCAGCCCGCAGGGATCCCCTACAATGAGCAGTTCTTC.

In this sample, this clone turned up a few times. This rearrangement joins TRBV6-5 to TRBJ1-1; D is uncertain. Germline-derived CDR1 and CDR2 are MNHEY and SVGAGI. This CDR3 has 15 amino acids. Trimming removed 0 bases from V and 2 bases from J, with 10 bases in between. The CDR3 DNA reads TGTGCCAGCAGTTACTCTGGAGAATCAAACACTGAAGCTTTCTTT. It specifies CASSYSGESNTEAFF.

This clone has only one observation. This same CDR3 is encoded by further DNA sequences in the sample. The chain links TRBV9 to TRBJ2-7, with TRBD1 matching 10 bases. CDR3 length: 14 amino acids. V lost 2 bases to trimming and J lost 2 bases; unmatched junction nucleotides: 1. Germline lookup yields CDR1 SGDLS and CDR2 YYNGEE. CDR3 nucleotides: TGTGCCAGCAGCGTGGGGACAGGGGCCTACGAGCAGTACTTC. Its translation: CASSVGTGAYEQYF.

The CDR3 DNA sequence: TGTGCCACCAGCAGGGGAACAGGGATTAGCAATCAGCCCCAGCATTTT. Encoded protein: CATSRGTGISNQPQHF. The chain recombines TRBV15 with TRBJ1-5; D may be TRBD1 (6 bases). Trimming removed 3 bases from V and 0 bases from J, with 12 bases in between. The germline V gene encodes CDR1 LNHNV and CDR2 YYDKDF (reference sequence). This CDR3 is built from 16 residues.

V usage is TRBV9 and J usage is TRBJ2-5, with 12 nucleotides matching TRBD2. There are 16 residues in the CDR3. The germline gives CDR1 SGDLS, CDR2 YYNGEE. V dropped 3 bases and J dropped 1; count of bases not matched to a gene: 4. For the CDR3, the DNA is TGTGCCAGCAGCGCCTCTAGCGGGGGGGTCCAAGAGACCCAGTACTTC. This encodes CASSASSGGVQETQYF. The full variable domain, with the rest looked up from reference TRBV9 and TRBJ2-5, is DSGVTQTPKHLITATGQRVTLRCSPRSGDLSVYWYQQSLDQGLQFLIQYYNGEERAKGNILERFSAQQFPDLHSELNLSSLELGDSALYFCASSASSGGVQETQYFGPGTRLLVL.

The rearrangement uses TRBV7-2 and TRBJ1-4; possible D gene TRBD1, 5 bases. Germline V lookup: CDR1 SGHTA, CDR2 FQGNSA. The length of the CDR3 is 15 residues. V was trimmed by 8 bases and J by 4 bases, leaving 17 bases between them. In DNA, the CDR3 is TGTGCCAGCTCCGGGACGACGGACTATAATGAAAAACTGTTTTTT. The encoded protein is CASSGTTDYNEKLFF.

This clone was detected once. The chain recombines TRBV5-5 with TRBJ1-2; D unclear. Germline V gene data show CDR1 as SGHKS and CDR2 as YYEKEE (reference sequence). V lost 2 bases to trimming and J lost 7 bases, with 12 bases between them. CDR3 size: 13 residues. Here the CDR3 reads CASSFVGPTGYTF. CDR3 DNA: TGTGCCAGCAGCTTCGTAGGACCCACTGGCTACACCTTC.

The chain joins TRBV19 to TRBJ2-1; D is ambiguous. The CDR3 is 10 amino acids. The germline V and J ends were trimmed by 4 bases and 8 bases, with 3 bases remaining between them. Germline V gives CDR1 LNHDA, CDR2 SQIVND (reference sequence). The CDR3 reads CASSSYEQFF. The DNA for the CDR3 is TGTGCCAGTAGTAGCTATGAGCAGTTCTTC. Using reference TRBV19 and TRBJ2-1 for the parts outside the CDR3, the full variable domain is DGGITQSPKYLFRKEGQNVTLSCEQNLNHDAMYWYRQDPGQGLRLIYYSQIVNDFQKGDIAEGYSVSREKKESFPLTVTSAQKNPTAFYLCASSSYEQFFGPGTRLTVL.

This chain's CDR3 is CASSEPPGGGRTIYGYTF. CDR3 nucleotides: TGTGCCAGCAGTGAACCCCCGGGGGGCGGAAGGACAATCTATGGCTACACCTTC. V usage is TRBV6-1 and J usage is TRBJ1-2, with a weak D call TRBD1 (6 bases). Trimming removed 2 bases from V and 4 bases from J, with 23 bases in between. The CDR3 has 18 residues. Germline V gene sequence: CDR1 MNHNS, CDR2 SASEGT.